This TCR beta chain was found in a study of blood T cell repertoires in COVID-19. Trimming pared 9 bases from V and 0 bases from J, leaving 13 bases between. This CDR3 is 15 amino acids long. CDR1 and CDR2 (germline): KGHDR, SFDVKD. Data came from immunoSEQ multiplex PCR; TCRdb stores just in-frame clones and leaves some out. Of roughly 120,000 clones listed, more than 80% are singletons. V gene TRBV24-1 combines with J gene TRBJ2-2; perhaps TRBD2 as D (6 bases). The clonotype originates from a woman aged 45-59 years with acute or convalescent COVID-19. The sequenced material came from peripheral blood. Here the CDR3 reads CATSQEGPNTGELFF. The DNA for the CDR3 is TGTGCCACCTCCCAGGAGGGGCCGAACACCGGGGAGCTGTTTTTT.